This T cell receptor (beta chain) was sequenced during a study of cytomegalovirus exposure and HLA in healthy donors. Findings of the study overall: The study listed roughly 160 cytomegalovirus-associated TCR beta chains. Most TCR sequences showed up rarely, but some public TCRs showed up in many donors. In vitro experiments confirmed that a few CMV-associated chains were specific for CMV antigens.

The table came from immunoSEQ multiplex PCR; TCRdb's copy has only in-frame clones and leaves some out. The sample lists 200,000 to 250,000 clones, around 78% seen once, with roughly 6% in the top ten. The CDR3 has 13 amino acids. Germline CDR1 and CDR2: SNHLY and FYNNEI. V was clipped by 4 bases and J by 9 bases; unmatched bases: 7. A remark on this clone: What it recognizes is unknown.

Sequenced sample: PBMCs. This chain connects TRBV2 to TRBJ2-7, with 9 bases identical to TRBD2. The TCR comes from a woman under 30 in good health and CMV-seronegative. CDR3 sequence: CASSGLAGEVQYF. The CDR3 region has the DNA TGTGCCAGCAGTGGGTTAGCGGGGGAAGTGCAGTACTTC. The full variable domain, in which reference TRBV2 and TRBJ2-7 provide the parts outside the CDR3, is EPEVTQTPSHQVTQMGQEVILRCVPISNHLYFYWYRQILGQKVEFLVSFYNNEISEKSEIFDDQFSVERPDGSNFTLKIRSTKLEDSAMYFCASSGLAGEVQYFGPGTRLTVT.